This entry lists 30 T cell receptor beta chains sequenced from one sample in a study of Ad26.COV2.S vaccination and SARS-CoV-2 variants. Sequencing used immunoSEQ multiplex PCR; TCRdb keeps in-frame clones, though not all of them. The table has hundreds of thousands of clones, around 90% seen once. Treatment noted: roughly 20 received Ad26.COV2.S at low or high dose, single or two shots; 5 received placebo; per-sample allocation not given. Day 63 after the first vaccine or placebo injection was the time point for sampling. The material sequenced was peripheral blood, taken in a trial of Ad26.COV2.S vaccine versus placebo. These receptor sequences come from a person between 18 and 65 years old who received the Ad26.COV2.S COVID-19 vaccine or a placebo.

This clone was detected only once. This chain joins TRBV14 and TRBJ2-3; no clear D gene. CDR1 and CDR2 from the germline V gene are SGHDN and FVKESK. This CDR3 comprises 15 residues. Trimming cost V 4 bases and J 6 bases, with 17 bases left between them. CDR3 protein: CASSLGATLRDTQYF. The CDR3 DNA is TGTGCCAGCAGCCTCGGAGCGACCCTGAGGGATACGCAGTATTTT. Full variable domain (outside the CDR3, taken from reference TRBV14 and TRBJ2-3): EAGVTQFPSHSVIEKGQTVTLRCDPISGHDNLYWYRRVMGKEIKFLLHFVKESKQDESGMPNNRFLAERTGGTYSTLKVQPAELEDSGVYFCASSLGATLRDTQYFGPGTRLTVL.

V is TRBV18 and J is TRBJ1-2, with D possibly being TRBD1 (5 bases). There are 16 residues in the CDR3. Germline CDR1 is KGHSH and CDR2 is LQKENI. Trimming removed 0 bases at V and 2 bases at J, with 13 bases between. In DNA form, the CDR3 reads TGTGCCAGCTCACCACCGCCCGACAGCCAGAACTATGGCTACACCTTC. It is translated as CASSPPPDSQNYGYTF. Based on the CDR3 plus reference TRBV18 and TRBJ1-2, the full variable domain is NAGVMQNPRHLVRRRGQEARLRCSPMKGHSHVYWYRQLPEEGLKFMVYLQKENIIDESGMPKERFSAEFPKEGPSILRIQQVVRGDSAAYFCASSPPPDSQNYGYTFGSGTRLTVV.

V is TRBV5-1 and J is TRBJ1-6; perhaps TRBD1 as D (6 bases). This CDR3 has 15 amino acids. Trimming removed 3 bases at V and 3 bases at J, with 10 bases between. From germline, CDR1 is SGHRS and CDR2 YFSETQ. CDR3 coding DNA: TGCGCCAGCAGCTGGACAGAGAACTATAATTCACCCCTCCACTTT. Its protein product is CASSWTENYNSPLHF.

The CDR3 sequence is CASRRDRLRNQPQHF. The CDR3 DNA reads TGTGCCAGCAGACGGGACAGGCTGCGCAATCAGCCCCAGCATTTT. V usage is TRBV2 and J usage is TRBJ1-5; 8 positions agree with TRBD1. The CDR3 totals 15 residues. Trimming took 6 bases from V and 2 from J; bases not matched to a gene: 6. In germline, CDR1 is SNHLY, CDR2 FYNNEI.

J is TRBJ2-2 and V is TRBV10-3, with unresolved D. V was clipped by 0 bases and J by 6 bases, with 11 bases between them. The CDR3 runs 15 residues. From germline, CDR1 is ENHRY and CDR2 SYGVKD. CDR3 bases: TGTGCCATCAGTGAGTCGAATAGGGAAGCCGGGGAGCTGTTTTTT. The encoded protein is CAISESNREAGELFF.

This chain joins TRBV6-2 or TRBV6-3 and TRBJ1-6; perhaps TRBD1 as D (5 bases). The V gene's germline CDR1 is MNHEY and CDR2 SVGEGT. The V gene lost 0 bases and the J gene lost 14 bases, with 14 bases spanning the gap. The length of the CDR3 is 14 residues. The CDR3 DNA sequence: TGTGCCAGCAGTTACTCGGGACTCGCGGGGGCCCTCCACTTT. Amino acid sequence: CASSYSGLAGALHF.

CDR3 loop: CASSLMGVDTEAFF. As DNA, the CDR3 is TGTGCCAGCAGCTTAATGGGGGTGGACACTGAAGCTTTCTTT. This sequence joins TRBV7-3 and TRBJ1-1, with D perhaps matching TRBD1 (5 bases). This CDR3 spans 14 amino acids. The germline V gene has CDR1 SGHTA and CDR2 FQGTGA. The V end was cut by 1 base, the J end by 3 bases, with 9 bases between.

This chain connects TRBV30 to TRBJ2-5; 9 bases match TRBD1. CDR3 length: 13 residues. V gave up 8 bases and J gave up 0 bases; unmatched junction bases: 4. Germline lookup yields CDR1 GTSNPN and CDR2 SVGIG (reference sequence). In DNA form, the CDR3 reads TGTGCCCACAGGGGGCGCCACCAAGAGACCCAGTACTTC. Translation gives CAHRGRHQETQYF.

CDR3 sequence reads: CASSSAWTGSPYEQYF. As DNA, the CDR3 is TGTGCCAGCAGCTCCGCCTGGACAGGAAGCCCCTACGAGCAGTACTTC. The chain has TRBV7-9 and TRBJ2-7, with 7 bases fitting TRBD1. Per the germline V gene, CDR1 is SEHNR and CDR2 is FQNEAQ (reference sequence). This CDR3 has 16 amino acids. With 4 bases clipped from V and 2 bases from J, the junction kept 11 bases outside the gene matches.

The chain joins TRBV7-2 to TRBJ2-7; D gene unclear. Germline CDR1 is SGHTA and CDR2 is FQGNSA. The CDR3 is 13 residues long. V lost 6 bases to trimming and J lost 2 bases, with 11 bases between them. Written as DNA, the CDR3 is TGTGCCAGCAGTTACGGGCCGCCCTACGAGCAGTACTTC. Its protein product is CASSYGPPYEQYF. Complete variable domain (other parts from reference TRBV7-2 and TRBJ2-7): GAGVSQSPSNKVTEKGKDVELRCDPISGHTALYWYRQSLGQGLEFLIYFQGNSAPDKSGLPSDRFSAERTGGSVSTLTIQRTQQEDSAVYLCASSYGPPYEQYFGPGTRLTVT.

This rearrangement joins TRBV6-5 to TRBJ2-5, with no clear D. From germline, CDR1 is MNHEY and CDR2 SVGAGI. Deletions cut 0 bases from V and 5 bases from J, with 13 bases between. The CDR3 is made up of 15 amino acids. CDR3 sequence: CASSYSMMQSETQYF. The DNA for the CDR3 is TGTGCCAGCAGTTACTCGATGATGCAGTCGGAGACCCAGTACTTC.

The gene calls are TRBV10-3 and TRBJ2-7, with a weak D call TRBD1 (5 bases). The CDR3 extends over 15 amino acids. CDR1 and CDR2 from the germline V gene are ENHRY and SYGVKD. V was cut by 6 bases and J by 3 bases, with 18 bases left in between. CDR3 bases: TGTGCCATCAGCCTATCAATAGGTAGGGGCTACGAGCAGTACTTC. Amino acid sequence: CAISLSIGRGYEQYF.

The V call is TRBV10-3, the J call TRBJ1-4; 9 bases are a match to TRBD1. This CDR3 region has 15 residues. Germline V gives CDR1 ENHRY, CDR2 SYGVKD. The trim removed 4 bases at V and 6 bases at J, leaving 6 bases unmatched. CDR3 sequence (DNA): TGTGCCATCAGTGGGGACAGGGTTCGGGATGAAAAACTGTTTTTT. It encodes CAISGDRVRDEKLFF.

The chain links TRBV29-1 to TRBJ2-1, with D perhaps assigned TRBD1 or TRBD2 (7 bases each). Germline values: CDR1 SQVTM, CDR2 ANQGSEA. The CDR3 runs to 15 residues. The V end lost 6 bases, the J end lost 0 bases, and 15 bases lay between the germline ends. The CDR3 nucleotides read TGCAGCGTCCTAGGGAGGGACAGCTCCTACAATGAGCAGTTCTTC. Translated, it gives CSVLGRDSSYNEQFF.

J is TRBJ2-7 and V is TRBV11-2; tentatively, D is TRBD1 or TRBD2 (6 bases each). Per the germline V gene, CDR1 is SGHAT and CDR2 is FQNNGV. Between the trimmed V and J ends, which lost 0 bases and 3 bases, there was a span of 15 bases. The CDR3 length is 16 residues. The CDR3 reads CASSLDKTGAGYEQYF. DNA of the CDR3: TGTGCCAGCAGCTTAGATAAAACGGGGGCCGGCTACGAGCAGTACTTC.

Only one count was recorded for this clone. The V gene is TRBV2, the J gene TRBJ2-7; TRBD1 aligns across 8 bases. J was trimmed by 7 bases and V by 6 bases; bases with no gene match: 14. The germline V gene has CDR1 SNHLY and CDR2 FYNNEI. The CDR3 length is 15 residues. In DNA form, the CDR3 reads TGTGCCAGCAGCGATACCGGGACAGGCCGTACGGAGCAGTACTTC. Encoded protein: CASSDTGTGRTEQYF.

The chain uses TRBV18 and TRBJ1-1; 8 bases map to TRBD1. Looked up from germline, CDR1 is KGHSH and CDR2 is LQKENI. CDR3 size: 17 residues. With 3 bases clipped from V and 1 base from J, the junction kept 10 bases outside the gene matches. The CDR3 sequence is CASSPIGQGGGNTEAFF. CDR3 DNA sequence: TGTGCCAGCTCACCGATTGGACAGGGAGGGGGGAACACTGAAGCTTTCTTT.

V and J are TRBV9 and TRBJ2-6, with TRBD1 matching 7 bases. J was trimmed by 1 base and V by 3 bases; bases with no gene match: 1. CDR1 is SGDLS and CDR2 is YYNGEE in the germline V gene. The CDR3 has 15 amino acids. The CDR3 sequence is CASSAQGSGANVLTF. Here the CDR3 DNA reads TGTGCCAGCAGCGCACAGGGGTCTGGGGCCAACGTCCTGACTTTC.

This chain links TRBV24-1 with TRBJ1-5; possible D gene TRBD1, 5 bases. Between the trimmed V and J ends, which lost 9 bases and 5 bases, there was a span of 16 bases. The germline V gene has CDR1 KGHDR and CDR2 SFDVKD. The CDR3 extends over 14 amino acids. The CDR3, as DNA: TGTGCCACCGCCCCAGGGCTGACGGATCAGCCCCAGCATTTT. Translation gives CATAPGLTDQPQHF.

This clone has a single count. Other DNA sequences from this sample encode an identical CDR3 as well. V is TRBV24-1 and J is TRBJ2-3; D remains ambiguous. Germline CDR1 and CDR2: KGHDR and SFDVKD. The length of the CDR3 is 13 residues. V lost 4 bases, J lost 0 bases, and 4 bases lay in between. The CDR3 DNA sequence: TGTGCCACCAGTGAAGGTAGCACAGATACGCAGTATTTT. As protein: CATSEGSTDTQYF.

The chain uses TRBV19 and TRBJ1-1; D remains unclear. Germline CDR1 and CDR2: LNHDA and SQIVND (reference sequence). The CDR3 covers 15 residues. Trimming took 1 base from V and 7 from J, leaving 16 bases between them. The CDR3 DNA sequence: TGTGCCAGTAGTATAGCTCGGGTACCGGTGGGTGAAGCTTTCTTT. Translated: CASSIARVPVGEAFF.

The chain couples TRBV7-2 to TRBJ1-6; a weak D match, TRBD1 (6 bases). From germline, CDR1 is SGHTA and CDR2 FQGNSA. The V and J ends lost 6 bases and 7 bases respectively, with 19 bases between them. This CDR3 is built from 16 residues. CDR3 sequence: CASRHTGIDMNSPLHF. Written as DNA, the CDR3 is TGTGCCAGCAGGCATACAGGGATCGATATGAATTCACCCCTCCACTTT.

V usage is TRBV7-9 and J usage is TRBJ2-1; 10 bases line up with TRBD2. CDR1 and CDR2 from the germline V gene are SEHNR and FQNEAQ (reference sequence). CDR3 size: 15 residues. The ends lost 5 bases at V and 6 bases at J; junction bases unmatched: 7. The CDR3 region has the DNA TGTGCCAGCAGCCCCGGACTAGCGGTCCCCAATGAGCAGTTCTTC. Its protein is CASSPGLAVPNEQFF.

The chain recombines TRBV30 with TRBJ2-3; D is unclear. Trimming removed 2 bases from V and 6 bases from J, with 12 bases in between. Looked up from germline, CDR1 is GTSNPN and CDR2 is SVGIG (reference sequence). The CDR3 is 13 residues long. The CDR3 region is CAWSLDARDTQYF. In DNA, the CDR3 is TGTGCCTGGAGTCTCGATGCCCGGGATACGCAGTATTTT. The full variable domain, rest sourced from reference TRBV30 and TRBJ2-3, is SQTIHQWPATLVQPVGSPLSLECTVEGTSNPNLYWYRQAAGRGLQLLFYSVGIGQISSEVPQNLSASRPQDRQFILSSKKLLLSDSGFYLCAWSLDARDTQYFGPGTRLTVL.

V and J are TRBV5-6 and TRBJ1-4; 10 bases fit TRBD1. From germline, CDR1 is SGHDT and CDR2 YYEEEE. Trimming took 3 bases from V and 3 from J; bases not matched to a gene: 5. The CDR3 length is 16 residues. The CDR3 DNA follows: TGTGCCAGCAGCTGGACAGGGGGTTTATCTAATGAAAAACTGTTTTTT. Protein product: CASSWTGGLSNEKLFF. The variable domain in full, completed from reference TRBV5-6 and TRBJ1-4, reads DAGVTQSPTHLIKTRGQQVTLRCSPKSGHDTVSWYQQALGQGPQFIFQYYEEEERQRGNFPDRFSGHQFPNYSSELNVNALLLGDSALYLCASSWTGGLSNEKLFFGSGTQLSVL.

The chain couples TRBV24-1 to TRBJ2-1; 8 bases are a match to TRBD2. CDR1 KGHDR and CDR2 SFDVKD come from the germline V gene. V lost 9 bases, J lost 4 bases, and 7 bases stayed unmatched. The CDR3 spans 14 residues. CDR3 residues: CATSIAGNYNEQFF. In DNA, the CDR3 is TGTGCCACCTCAATAGCGGGAAATTACAATGAGCAGTTCTTC.

The rearrangement joins TRBV11-2 to TRBJ2-5, with no clear D. V was pared by 7 bases and J by 0 bases, with 9 bases between. This CDR3 is 13 amino acids long. The germline V gene has CDR1 SGHAT and CDR2 FQNNGV. The CDR3, as DNA: TGTGCCAGCATCGGGCCAGACCAAGAGACCCAGTACTTC. Amino acid sequence: CASIGPDQETQYF.

The genes are TRBV2 and TRBJ1-1; the D gene is possibly TRBD1 (6 bases). The germline gives CDR1 SNHLY, CDR2 FYNNEI. The length of the CDR3 is 14 residues. V lost 5 bases and J 4 bases, leaving 14 bases between the germline ends. CDR3: CASSQQGPRTEAFF. Here the CDR3 DNA reads TGTGCCAGCAGTCAACAGGGACCGCGCACTGAAGCTTTCTTT. The full variable domain, its missing parts supplied by reference TRBV2 and TRBJ1-1, is EPEVTQTPSHQVTQMGQEVILRCVPISNHLYFYWYRQILGQKVEFLVSFYNNEISEKSEIFDDQFSVERPDGSNFTLKIRSTKLEDSAMYFCASSQQGPRTEAFFGQGTRLTVV.

The rearrangement joins TRBV30 to TRBJ1-5; 12 bases map to TRBD1. The CDR3 totals 17 residues. With V trimmed by 1 base and J by 5 bases, 9 bases remained unmatched. The germline CDR1 and CDR2 sequences are GTSNPN and SVGIG (reference sequence). CDR3 sequence: CAWSGVAGTGGYQPQHF. Here the CDR3 DNA reads TGTGCCTGGAGTGGGGTCGCCGGGACAGGGGGCTATCAGCCCCAGCATTTT.

The rearrangement links TRBV6-4 to TRBJ1-2, with 9 bases aligning to TRBD1. Trimming removed 4 bases from V and 4 bases from J; junction bases left unmatched: 1. The CDR3 contains 13 residues. Germline V gene data show CDR1 as MRHNA and CDR2 as SNTAGT. The CDR3 region is CASSVDRGYGYTF. The CDR3 nucleotides are TGTGCCAGCAGTGTGGACAGGGGCTATGGCTACACCTTC.